The 27 T cell receptor beta chains below were found in one sample sequenced in a study of blood T cell repertoires in COVID-19. TCRdb keeps only in-frame clones here, not all; method: immunoSEQ multiplex PCR. The sample has about 120,000 clones, approximately 85% seen once. The sequenced sample consisted of peripheral blood. The receptors shown here come from a woman aged 60-75 years with COVID-19, enrolled during active disease.

This clone was detected a few times. This rearrangement joins TRBV6-2 or TRBV6-3 to TRBJ1-5, with D tentatively TRBD1 (5 bases). CDR1 and CDR2 (germline): MNHEY, SVGEGT. CDR3 length: 13 residues. V was trimmed by 4 bases and J by 6 bases, leaving 10 bases between them. The CDR3 here is CASSSWGGQPQHF. CDR3 coding DNA: TGTGCCAGCAGTTCCTGGGGGGGTCAGCCCCAGCATTTT.

The V and J genes are TRBV2 and TRBJ1-1, with D tentatively TRBD1 (5 bases). Trimming took 2 bases from V and 4 from J, leaving 14 bases between them. CDR1 is SNHLY, CDR2 FYNNEI, per germline. CDR3 length equals 15 residues. DNA for the CDR3: TGTGCCAGCAGTGAATCGTCTGGGGCCGTCACTGAAGCTTTCTTT. It specifies CASSESSGAVTEAFF.

This clone was detected ten times or more. The chain links TRBV2 to TRBJ1-1; TRBD1 might be the D (6 bases). Trimming shortened V by 5 bases and J by 0 bases, and 13 bases separated the two germline ends. Germline V gene sequence: CDR1 SNHLY, CDR2 FYNNEI. The CDR3 is 15 residues long. CDR3 sequence: CASSPTGTLNTEAFF. The CDR3 DNA is TGTGCCAGCAGTCCGACAGGCACCTTGAACACTGAAGCTTTCTTT. The entire variable domain, with the rest obtained from reference TRBV2 and TRBJ1-1, is as follows: EPEVTQTPSHQVTQMGQEVILRCVPISNHLYFYWYRQILGQKVEFLVSFYNNEISEKSEIFDDQFSVERPDGSNFTLKIRSTKLEDSAMYFCASSPTGTLNTEAFFGQGTRLTVV.

The CDR3 reads CASSWTSGVQETQYF. CDR3 in DNA: TGTGCCAGCAGCTGGACTAGCGGGGTTCAAGAGACCCAGTACTTC. This rearrangement joins TRBV7-2 to TRBJ2-5, with TRBD2 matching 12 bases. Germline V gene data show CDR1 as SGHTA and CDR2 as FQGNSA. The CDR3 runs 15 residues. The ends lost 4 bases at V and 2 bases at J; junction bases unmatched: 2.

This clone was counted once. This chain joins TRBV9 and TRBJ2-7; 10 bases are a match to TRBD1. The CDR3 runs 15 residues. CDR1 SGDLS and CDR2 YYNGEE come from the germline V gene. The junction had 6 bases not matched to a gene; V was cut back by 0 bases and J by 6 bases. The CDR3: CASSVAGTGVREQYF. The CDR3 region has the DNA TGTGCCAGCAGCGTAGCCGGGACAGGGGTTCGCGAGCAGTACTTC.

The DNA of the CDR3 is TGTGCCAGCAGTGTGGACAGGGTTGACTATGGCTACACCTTC. This codes for CASSVDRVDYGYTF. The J gene is TRBJ1-2, the V gene TRBV2; 8 bases fit TRBD1. V shed 4 bases and J 3 bases; nucleotides not matched to a gene: 4. The germline gives CDR1 SNHLY, CDR2 FYNNEI. This CDR3 contains 14 residues. Using reference TRBV2 and TRBJ1-2 for the parts outside the CDR3, the full variable domain is EPEVTQTPSHQVTQMGQEVILRCVPISNHLYFYWYRQILGQKVEFLVSFYNNEISEKSEIFDDQFSVERPDGSNFTLKIRSTKLEDSAMYFCASSVDRVDYGYTFGSGTRLTVV.

This clone was counted once. The CDR3 reads CATSASRQGEKLFF. DNA for the CDR3: TGTGCCACCAGTGCCTCTCGGCAGGGAGAAAAACTGTTTTTT. The rearrangement links TRBV24-1 to TRBJ1-4; perhaps TRBD1 as D (5 bases). This CDR3 has 14 residues. From germline, CDR1 is KGHDR and CDR2 SFDVKD. Trimming stripped 5 bases from V and 8 bases from J, with 14 bases between.

This clone was recorded only once. The rearrangement uses TRBV5-4 and TRBJ2-2; tentative D call: TRBD2 (7 bases). Per the germline V gene, CDR1 is SGHNT and CDR2 is YYREEE (reference sequence). The V and J ends lost 4 bases and 5 bases respectively, with 18 bases between them. The CDR3 runs 16 residues. The CDR3 spells CASSVLTGGGTGELFF. The CDR3 DNA sequence: TGTGCCAGCAGCGTGTTGACAGGCGGGGGAACCGGGGAGCTGTTTTTT.

This rearrangement joins TRBV4-1 to TRBJ1-1, with a weak D call TRBD1 (5 bases). From germline, CDR1 is MGHRA and CDR2 YSYEKL. V lost 8 bases and J 2 bases, leaving 15 bases between the germline ends. This CDR3 spans 14 amino acids. CDR3 protein: CASRPGGTNTEAFF. The DNA for the CDR3 is TGCGCCAGCCGCCCCGGGGGGACTAACACTGAAGCTTTCTTT.

This clone was counted once. The chain's CDR3 is CASSLDRVNTGELFF. The CDR3 coding sequence is TGTGCCAGCAGTTTGGACAGGGTGAACACCGGGGAGCTGTTTTTT. The chain combines TRBV7-9 with TRBJ2-2; 8 bases line up with TRBD1. Germline CDR1 reads SEHNR; CDR2 reads FQNEAQ (reference sequence). V lost 6 bases and J lost 1; bases outside the gene matches: 4. The CDR3 extends over 15 amino acids.

The chain is built from TRBV5-1 and TRBJ1-3; D call uncertain. V was shortened by 0 bases and J by 0 bases, with 10 bases between the two germline ends. Germline V CDR1 and CDR2: SGHRS, YFSETQ. There are 16 residues in the CDR3. The CDR3 sequence: CASSLATGDSGNTIYF. For the CDR3, the DNA is TGCGCCAGCAGCTTGGCCACGGGAGACTCTGGAAACACCATATATTTT.

The rearrangement uses TRBV14 and TRBJ2-5, with 13 bases fitting TRBD2. The CDR3 totals 17 residues. The germline V gene encodes CDR1 SGHDN and CDR2 FVKESK. Trimming took 1 base from V and 4 from J; bases not matched to a gene: 6. The CDR3 loop is CASSQVLGLAGLETQYF. The CDR3, as DNA: TGTGCCAGCAGCCAAGTTCTGGGACTAGCGGGATTAGAGACCCAGTACTTC.

The rearrangement joins TRBV14 to TRBJ2-3; 9 bases line up with TRBD2. Looked up from germline, CDR1 is SGHDN and CDR2 is FVKESK. Trimming removed 4 bases from V and 2 bases from J; junction bases left unmatched: 13. The CDR3 runs to 18 residues. As DNA, the CDR3 is TGTGCCAGCAGCCCGTTTTTCCAAGCGGGGGGCGACACAGATACGCAGTATTTT. This encodes CASSPFFQAGGDTDTQYF.

The J gene is TRBJ1-1, the V gene TRBV18; 7 positions match TRBD1. V lost 3 bases to trimming and J lost 5 bases; unmatched junction nucleotides: 9. Germline V CDR1 and CDR2: KGHSH, LQKENI. This CDR3 is 15 amino acids long. The CDR3 loop is CASSPEADRVTEAFF. The CDR3 nucleotides are TGTGCCAGCTCACCCGAGGCCGACAGGGTTACTGAAGCTTTCTTT.

This chain joins TRBV27 and TRBJ2-1; 11 nucleotides align to TRBD2. The CDR3 totals 18 residues. Germline V gene lookup returns CDR1 MNHEY and CDR2 SMNVEV (reference sequence). V lost 0 bases and J lost 9; bases outside the gene matches: 13. CDR3: CASSLSGTSGSPEGEQFF. In DNA, the CDR3 is TGTGCCAGCAGTTTATCGGGGACTAGCGGATCCCCTGAGGGTGAGCAGTTCTTC.

The V call is TRBV5-6, the J call TRBJ1-4; tentatively, D is TRBD1 (5 bases). CDR3 length: 14 amino acids. V lost 1 base, J lost 6 bases, and 10 bases lay in between. The germline CDR1 and CDR2 sequences are SGHDT and YYEEEE. This CDR3 reads CASSLTGGDEKLFF. The CDR3 bases are TGTGCCAGCAGCTTGACGGGGGGAGATGAAAAACTGTTTTTT.

The chain employs TRBV7-9 and TRBJ1-5; no firm D call. Trimming took off 1 base at V and 13 bases at J, with 17 bases between the two ends. This CDR3 is 14 amino acids long. CDR1 is SEHNR, CDR2 FQNEAQ, per germline (reference sequence). CDR3 sequence (DNA): TGTGCCAGCAGCTTAGGATCTATCGAGGGCCGACAGCATTTT. This sequence encodes CASSLGSIEGRQHF.

This clone has just a few counts. The chain links TRBV12-5 to TRBJ1-5; 9 bases agree with TRBD1. This CDR3 is 16 amino acids long. CDR1 and CDR2 (germline): LGHNT, FRNRAP. Losses at the gene ends were 6 bases for V and 6 bases for J; bases not matched to a gene: 12. The CDR3 here is CASGPQGTGSSQPQHF. The DNA of the CDR3 is TGTGCTAGTGGCCCGCAAGGGACAGGGTCCAGTCAGCCCCAGCATTTT.

This chain links TRBV7-9 with TRBJ1-2; D remains ambiguous. The V gene lost 7 bases and the J gene lost 8 bases, with 14 bases spanning the gap. Looked up from germline, CDR1 is SEHNR and CDR2 is FQNEAQ (reference sequence). This CDR3 comprises 12 residues. CDR3 in amino acids: CASIEETWGYTF. Written as DNA, the CDR3 is TGTGCCAGCATTGAGGAGACCTGGGGCTACACCTTC.

This rearrangement joins TRBV6-1 to TRBJ1-4; D unresolved. The V gene lost 2 bases and the J gene lost 6 bases, with 13 bases spanning the gap. CDR3 size: 15 residues. Germline V gene data show CDR1 as MNHNS and CDR2 as SASEGT. The CDR3 here is CASSEFYRGDEKLFF. The DNA for the CDR3 is TGTGCCAGCAGTGAATTTTATCGGGGAGATGAAAAACTGTTTTTT.

This chain joins TRBV6-2 or TRBV6-3 and TRBJ2-1, with TRBD2 matching over 14 bases. With V trimmed by 4 bases and J by 5 bases, 13 bases remained unmatched. This CDR3 has 19 residues. Germline CDR1 and CDR2: MNHEY and SVGEGT. As DNA, the CDR3 is TGTGCCAGCAGTTCTGGACTAGCGGGGGGACCCGTGACACACAATGAGCAGTTCTTC. It translates to CASSSGLAGGPVTHNEQFF.

This sequence joins TRBV24-1 and TRBJ1-5, with TRBD1 as a possible D gene (6 bases). Trimming stripped 3 bases from V and 7 bases from J, with 12 bases between. The CDR3 length is 14 residues. Germline CDR1 and CDR2: KGHDR and SFDVKD. DNA of the CDR3: TGTGCCACCAGTGATCACCAGGGGAGCCAGCCCCAGCATTTT. The encoded protein is CATSDHQGSQPQHF.

This rearrangement joins TRBV11-2 to TRBJ2-5, with 9 bases fitting TRBD1. The germline V gene has CDR1 SGHAT and CDR2 FQNNGV. CDR3 length: 15 residues. V lost 5 bases to trimming and J lost 5 bases; unmatched junction nucleotides: 9. The CDR3 region is CASSPQPGQGETQYF. The CDR3 nucleotides read TGTGCCAGCAGCCCCCAACCGGGACAGGGCGAGACCCAGTACTTC.

The chain joins TRBV3-1 (or the pseudogene TRBV3-2) to TRBJ1-3; 7 nucleotides line up with TRBD1. The CDR3 spans 14 residues. The V gene end was trimmed by 3 bases and the J gene end by 9 bases; junction bases not matched to a gene: 8. Looked up from germline, CDR1 is LGHDT and CDR2 is YNNKEL (reference sequence). In nucleotides, the CDR3 is TGTGCCAGCAGCCACCAAAGACAGGGTGCCACCATATATTTT. Its translation is CASSHQRQGATIYF.

The CDR3 loop reads CASSLVLGGTSGVDTQYF. CDR3 DNA: TGTGCCAGCAGCTTAGTCCTGGGGGGGACATCGGGCGTGGATACGCAGTATTTT. The chain couples TRBV7-2 to TRBJ2-3; possibly TRBD2 for D (7 bases). The V and J ends lost 1 base and 6 bases respectively, with 23 bases between them. The CDR3 contains 18 residues. Germline-derived CDR1 and CDR2 are SGHTA and FQGNSA.

The chain uses TRBV5-5 and TRBJ2-2, with 10 nucleotides matching TRBD1. The CDR3 consists of 15 residues. Per germline, CDR1 SGHKS and CDR2 YYEKEE (reference sequence). J gave up 8 bases and V 5 bases, and 9 bases lay outside the gene matches. The CDR3 region has the DNA TGTGCCAGCAGTTGGACAGGGGGTTCTACGGGGGAGCTGTTTTTT. This gives the protein CASSWTGGSTGELFF.

CDR3 sequence reads: CASSPFAGAIGNTIYF. CDR3 bases: TGTGCCAGCAGCCCCTTCGCGGGGGCCATCGGAAACACCATATATTTT. V and J are TRBV3-1 (or the pseudogene TRBV3-2) and TRBJ1-3; D is perhaps TRBD1 (6 bases). This CDR3 is 16 amino acids long. CDR1 LGHDT and CDR2 YNNKEL come from the germline V gene (reference sequence). V was clipped by 4 bases and J by 4 bases, with 17 bases between them.